Listed below are T cell receptor beta chains from one sample, sequenced in a study of beta chain features in type 1 diabetes. The protocol was immunoSEQ multiplex PCR, while the TCRdb copy is restricted to in-frame clones and leaves out a portion. The table lists hundreds of thousands of clones, around an eighth of them singletons, with approximately 0.015% in the top ten. The sequenced material came from naive CD4+ T cells from blood. The receptors originated from a young man in good health. Each CDR3 is given with its conserved first and last residue. D genes are given only for firm matches. Rows may omit the clone size; those that give it use once, few, many or a size class.

>.|TRBV18|TRBJ2-1|TRBD1
TGTGCCAGCTCACCCCCACTCGGACAGGGCGCTAACCCGAGCTCCTACAATGAGCAGTTCTTC
CASSPPLGQGANPSSYNEQFF
>few|TRBV7-2|TRBJ2-7|.
TGTGCCAGCAGCTTAGGGCAGGGGCCCCACGAGCAGTACTTC
CASSLGQGPHEQYF
>.|TRBV7-3|TRBJ2-3|.
TGTGCCAGCAGCTTCGGTGCGGGGCGAGGAGATACGCAGTATTTT
CASSFGAGRGDTQYF
>few|TRBV7-2|TRBJ1-4|.
TGTGCCAGCAGTCCAGGGTCAGCTAATGAAAAACTGTTTTTT
CASSPGSANEKLFF
>few|TRBV5-4|TRBJ1-1|TRBD1
TGTGCCAGCAGCGGATCTATCGGGACAGCCACTGAAGCTTTCTTT
CASSGSIGTATEAFF
>few|TRBV29-1|TRBJ2-3|.
TGCAGCGTGGAGCCCGGGGGAACAGATACGCAGTATTTT
CSVEPGGTDTQYF
>few|TRBV9|TRBJ2-1|TRBD2
TGTGCCAGCAGCGTAGGCGGGGGGCCGTACAATGAGCAGTTCTTC
CASSVGGGPYNEQFF
>.|TRBV7-2|TRBJ1-2|.
TGTGCCAGCAGCTTAGGCCAGGGTAGCATCTATGGCTACACCTTC
CASSLGQGSIYGYTF
>.|TRBV11-2|TRBJ2-1|.
TGTGCCAGCAGCTTAGTATTGTGGGCTAACTCCTACAATGAGCAGTTCTTC
CASSLVLWANSYNEQFF
>.|TRBV7-2|TRBJ1-3|.
TGTGCCAGCAGCCCGCTCATGGCAGGCAACTCTGGAAACACCATATATTTT
CASSPLMAGNSGNTIYF
>.|TRBV5-1|TRBJ1-1|.
TGTGCCAGCAGCATGCTTGGGGGGACTGAAGCTTTCTTT
CASSMLGGTEAFF
>.|TRBV7-3|TRBJ2-1|TRBD2
TGTGCCAGCAGCCGTGGAGGACTAGTCTCCTACAATGAGCAGTTCTTC
CASSRGGLVSYNEQFF
>few|TRBV29-1|TRBJ1-1|.
TGCAGCGTTGAAACAGCCCTGAACACTGAAGCTTTCTTT
CSVETALNTEAFF
>few|TRBV11-1|TRBJ2-3|.
TGTGCCAGCAGCCCTCGGTGGAGGGGGCGCCTCACAGATACGCAGTATTTT
CASSPRWRGRLTDTQYF
>.|TRBV7-2|TRBJ2-7|TRBD1
TGTGCCAGCAGCCTCCAGACAGGGGGGCTGGGAGAGCAGTACTTC
CASSLQTGGLGEQYF
>.|TRBV11-2|TRBJ1-2|.
TGTGCCAGCAGCTTTGGGGCGGCAGGGGATTATGGCTACACCTTC
CASSFGAAGDYGYTF
>few|TRBV4-1|TRBJ1-2|TRBD1
TGCGCCAGCAGCCAAGGGACAGGGGAGAACTATGGCTACACCTTC
CASSQGTGENYGYTF
>few|TRBV18|TRBJ1-1|.
TGTGCCAGCTCACCACCCGGTCGGGGTGAAGCTTTCTTT
CASSPPGRGEAFF
>few|TRBV6-5|TRBJ2-5|TRBD2
TGTGCCAGCAGTTCTAGCGGGGGGGCCCAAGAGACCCAGTACTTC
CASSSSGGAQETQYF
>.|TRBV20-1|TRBJ2-3|.
TGCAGGGGGGGGGCCGGAGATACGCAGTATTTT
CRGGAGDTQYF
>few|TRBV5-1|TRBJ2-7|TRBD2
TGCGCCAGCAGCTTGGTCGTAGCGGGAGGGCGCGACGAGCAGTACTTC
CASSLVVAGGRDEQYF
>few|TRBV9|TRBJ2-3|TRBD2
TGTGCCAGCAGCATTAGCGGGGGAGGAGATACGCAGTATTTT
CASSISGGGDTQYF
>.|TRBV5-1|TRBJ1-6|TRBD1
TGCGCCAGCGGACAGGGGGACAATAATTCACCCCTCCACTTT
CASGQGDNNSPLHF
>few|TRBV18|TRBJ1-2|TRBD1
TGTGCCAGCTCAACGACAGGGGATGGCTACACCTTC
CASSTTGDGYTF
>.|TRBV30|TRBJ2-1|.
TGTGCCTGGAGTGAGTCCCCGACACCCTACAATGAGCAGTTCTTC
CAWSESPTPYNEQFF
>few|TRBV29-1|TRBJ1-2|TRBD1
TGCAGTGTAACAGGGGGGGATGGCTACACCTTC
CSVTGGDGYTF
>.|TRBV7-9|TRBJ2-7|TRBD2
TGTGCCAGCAGCCCCCAGTATGGCGGGAGTTCCTACGAGCAGTACTTC
CASSPQYGGSSYEQYF
>few|TRBV7-9|TRBJ1-2|.
TGTGCCAGCAGCCTAGGCGAGTATAACTATGGCTACACCTTC
CASSLGEYNYGYTF
>few|TRBV9|TRBJ2-7|.
TGTGCCAGCAGCGTTTCCCCGGGATCGACCTACGAGCAGTACTTC
CASSVSPGSTYEQYF
>few|TRBV9|TRBJ2-2|.
TGTGCCAGCAGCATCACTAGCTACGGGGAGCTGTTTTTT
CASSITSYGELFF
>few|TRBV11-2|TRBJ2-7|.
TGTGCCAGCAGCTCCGAAGGGGGAGCGGGGCACTACGAGCAGTACTTC
CASSSEGGAGHYEQYF
>few|TRBV29-1|TRBJ1-2|.
TGCAGCGTTGGGGCCCCGGGGGGCTATGGCTACACCTTC
CSVGAPGGYGYTF
>.|TRBV18|TRBJ1-1|TRBD1
TGTGCCAGCTCACAGATAAGTGGACAGGCGGACACTGAAGCTTTCTTT
CASSQISGQADTEAFF
>.|TRBV2|TRBJ2-3|.
TGTGCCAGCAAGGACAGAAGCACAGATACGCAGTATTTT
CASKDRSTDTQYF
>.|TRBV5-8|TRBJ2-1|TRBD1
TGTGCCAGCAGCCTACGGAAAGGACAGGGTCCCTACAATGAGCAGTTCTTC
CASSLRKGQGPYNEQFF
>.|TRBV7-6|TRBJ2-3|.
TGTGCCAGCAGCTTAATAAGTCAGGGAAGCACAGATACGCAGTATTTT
CASSLISQGSTDTQYF
>few|TRBV4-3|TRBJ2-3|.
TGCGCCAGCAGCCAAGGGGGAAGGGGGAACGGGTATACGCAGTATTTT
CASSQGGRGNGYTQYF
>few|TRBV28|TRBJ2-5|TRBD2
TGTGCCAGCAGGAGGAGGACTAGCGGGAGAGGGGAGACCCAGTACTTC
CASRRRTSGRGETQYF
>few|TRBV19|TRBJ2-4|TRBD1
TGTGCCAGTACCCGGGACAGGGAGGGTGGAAACATTCAGTACTTC
CASTRDREGGNIQYF
>.|TRBV18|TRBJ2-1|TRBD1
TGTGCCAGCTCACCTCCGGGACAGGGGGTCAATGAGCAGTTCTTC
CASSPPGQGVNEQFF
>few|TRBV6-5|TRBJ2-1|TRBD1
TGTGCCAGCAGTTACTTGGGACAGGGGTACAATGAGCAGTTCTTC
CASSYLGQGYNEQFF
>.|TRBV7-3|TRBJ2-1|TRBD2
TGTGCCAGCAGCTTAACCAGCGGGAGGGAGCAGTTCTTC
CASSLTSGREQFF
>few|TRBV27|TRBJ2-5|.
TGTGCCAGCAGTTTATTACCGGGGGAGACCCAGTACTTC
CASSLLPGETQYF
>.|TRBV29-1|TRBJ2-1|.
TGCAGCGTTGGGGCCGGGGGCTCCTACAATGAGCAGTTCTTC
CSVGAGGSYNEQFF
>few|TRBV5-4|TRBJ2-1|TRBD1
TGTGCCAGCAGCCAGGGACAGGGGAGCTACAATGAGCAGTTCTTC
CASSQGQGSYNEQFF
>.|TRBV7-2|TRBJ1-1|TRBD1
TGTGCCAGCAGCCCCGAGACAGGGGGCTACGCTGAAGCTTTCTTT
CASSPETGGYAEAFF